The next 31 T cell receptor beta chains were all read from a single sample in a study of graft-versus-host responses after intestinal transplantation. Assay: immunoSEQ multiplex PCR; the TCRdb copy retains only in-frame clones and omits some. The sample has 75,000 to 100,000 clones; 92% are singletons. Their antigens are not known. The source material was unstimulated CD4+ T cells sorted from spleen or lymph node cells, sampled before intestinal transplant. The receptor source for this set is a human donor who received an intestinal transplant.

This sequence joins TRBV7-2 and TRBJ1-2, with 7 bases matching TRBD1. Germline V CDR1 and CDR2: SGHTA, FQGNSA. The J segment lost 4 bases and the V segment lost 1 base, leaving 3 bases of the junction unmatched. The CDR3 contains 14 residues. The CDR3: CASSLGQGFYGYTF. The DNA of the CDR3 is TGTGCCAGCAGCTTAGGACAGGGCTTCTATGGCTACACCTTC.

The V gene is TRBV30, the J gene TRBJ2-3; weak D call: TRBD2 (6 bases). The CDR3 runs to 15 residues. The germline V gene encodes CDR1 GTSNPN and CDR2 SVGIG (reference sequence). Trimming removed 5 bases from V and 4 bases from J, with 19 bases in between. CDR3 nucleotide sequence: TGTGCCTGGGGCAGACTAGTTTCCGGTTCAGATACGCAGTATTTT. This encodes CAWGRLVSGSDTQYF.

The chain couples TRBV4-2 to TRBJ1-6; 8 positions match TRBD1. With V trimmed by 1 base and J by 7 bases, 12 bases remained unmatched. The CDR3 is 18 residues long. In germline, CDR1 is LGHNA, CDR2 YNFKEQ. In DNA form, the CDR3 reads TGTGCCAGCAGCCAAGTAACGGGACAGGACCTAACCAATTCACCCCTCCACTTT. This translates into CASSQVTGQDLTNSPLHF.

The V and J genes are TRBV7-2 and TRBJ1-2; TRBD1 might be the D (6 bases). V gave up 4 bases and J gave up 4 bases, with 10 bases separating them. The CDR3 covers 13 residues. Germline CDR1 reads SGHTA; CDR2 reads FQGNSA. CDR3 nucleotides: TGTGCCAGCAGCTCCAGGGGTATCTATGGCTACACCTTC. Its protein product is CASSSRGIYGYTF.

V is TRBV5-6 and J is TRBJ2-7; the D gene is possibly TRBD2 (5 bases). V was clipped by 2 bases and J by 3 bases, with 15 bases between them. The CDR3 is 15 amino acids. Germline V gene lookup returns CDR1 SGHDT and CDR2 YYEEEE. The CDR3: CASSLRVAPYYEQYF. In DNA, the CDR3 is TGTGCCAGCAGCTTAAGGGTAGCGCCCTACTACGAGCAGTACTTC.

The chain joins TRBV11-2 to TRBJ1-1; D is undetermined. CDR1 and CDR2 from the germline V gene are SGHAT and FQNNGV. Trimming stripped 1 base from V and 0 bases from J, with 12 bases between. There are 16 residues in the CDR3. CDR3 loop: CASSLVAVTMNTEAFF. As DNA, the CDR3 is TGTGCCAGCAGCTTAGTCGCAGTAACCATGAACACTGAAGCTTTCTTT.

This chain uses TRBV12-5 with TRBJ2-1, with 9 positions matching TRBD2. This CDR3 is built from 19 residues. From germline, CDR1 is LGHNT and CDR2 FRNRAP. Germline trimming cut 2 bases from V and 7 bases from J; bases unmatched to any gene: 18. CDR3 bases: TGTGCTAGTGGTTTGTTCCCCGCCTTGGCGGGAGGGCCATTGAATGAGCAGTTCTTC. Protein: CASGLFPALAGGPLNEQFF. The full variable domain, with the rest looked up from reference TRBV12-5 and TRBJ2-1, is DARVTQTPRHKVTEMGQEVTMRCQPILGHNTVFWYRQTMMQGLELLAYFRNRAPLDDSGMPKDRFSAEMPDATLATLKIQPSEPRDSAVYFCASGLFPALAGGPLNEQFFGPGTRLTVL.

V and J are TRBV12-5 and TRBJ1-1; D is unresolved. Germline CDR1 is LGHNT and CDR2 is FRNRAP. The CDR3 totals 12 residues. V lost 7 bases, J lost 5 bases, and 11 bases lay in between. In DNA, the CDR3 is TGTGCTAGTGCCCCGGGGTGGACTGAAGCTTTCTTT. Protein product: CASAPGWTEAFF.

Here the CDR3 DNA reads TGTGCCAGCAGTTATAGCGGGGGGGCCTTCACAGATACGCAGTATTTT. Protein: CASSYSGGAFTDTQYF. V usage is TRBV7-2 and J usage is TRBJ2-3, with 11 bases lining up with TRBD2. V shed 6 bases and J 2 bases; nucleotides not matched to a gene: 7. Germline assignment: CDR1 SGHTA and CDR2 FQGNSA. The CDR3 consists of 16 residues.

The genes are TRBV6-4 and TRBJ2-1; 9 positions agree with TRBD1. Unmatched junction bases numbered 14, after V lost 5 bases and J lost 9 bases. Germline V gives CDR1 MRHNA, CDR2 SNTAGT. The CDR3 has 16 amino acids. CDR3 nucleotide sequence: TGTGCCAGCAGTAAGGACAGGGGAATTTTTGGGAGTGAGCAGTTCTTC. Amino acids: CASSKDRGIFGSEQFF.

CDR3 coding DNA: TGCGCCAGCAGCTGGGGACAGGGGCGGTTCACAGAGACCCAGTACTTC. Translated, it gives CASSWGQGRFTETQYF. The rearrangement uses TRBV5-1 and TRBJ2-5; 10 bases match TRBD1. The CDR3 has 16 amino acids. V shed 3 bases, J shed 4 bases, and the junction held 9 bases outside the gene matches. The germline V gene has CDR1 SGHRS and CDR2 YFSETQ.

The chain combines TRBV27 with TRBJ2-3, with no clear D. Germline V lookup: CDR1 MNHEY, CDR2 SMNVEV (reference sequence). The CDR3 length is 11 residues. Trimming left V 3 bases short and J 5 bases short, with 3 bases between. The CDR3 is CASSFRDTQYF. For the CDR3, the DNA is TGTGCCAGCAGTTTTAGAGATACGCAGTATTTT.

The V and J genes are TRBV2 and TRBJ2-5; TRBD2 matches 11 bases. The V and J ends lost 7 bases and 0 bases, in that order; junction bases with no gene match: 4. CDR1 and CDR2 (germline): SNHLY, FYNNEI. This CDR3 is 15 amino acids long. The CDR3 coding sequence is TGTGCCAGCAACAGACTAGCGGGGTACCAAGAGACCCAGTACTTC. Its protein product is CASNRLAGYQETQYF.

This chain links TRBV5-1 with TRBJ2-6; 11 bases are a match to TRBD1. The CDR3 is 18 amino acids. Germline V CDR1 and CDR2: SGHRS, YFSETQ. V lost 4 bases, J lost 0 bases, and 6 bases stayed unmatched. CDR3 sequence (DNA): TGCGCCAGCAGCGAATACGGGACAGGGGGCTCTGGGGCCAACGTCCTGACTTTC. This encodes CASSEYGTGGSGANVLTF. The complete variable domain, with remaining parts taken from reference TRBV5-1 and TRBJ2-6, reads KAGVTQTPRYLIKTRGQQVTLSCSPISGHRSVSWYQQTPGQGLQFLFEYFSETQRNKGNFPGRFSGRQFSNSRSEMNVSTLELGDSALYLCASSEYGTGGSGANVLTFGAGSRLTVL.

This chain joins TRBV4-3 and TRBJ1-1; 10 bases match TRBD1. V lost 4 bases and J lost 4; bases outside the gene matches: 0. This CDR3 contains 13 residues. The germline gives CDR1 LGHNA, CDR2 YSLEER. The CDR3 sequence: CASSRDRGTEAFF. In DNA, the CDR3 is TGCGCCAGCAGCCGGGACAGGGGCACTGAAGCTTTCTTT.

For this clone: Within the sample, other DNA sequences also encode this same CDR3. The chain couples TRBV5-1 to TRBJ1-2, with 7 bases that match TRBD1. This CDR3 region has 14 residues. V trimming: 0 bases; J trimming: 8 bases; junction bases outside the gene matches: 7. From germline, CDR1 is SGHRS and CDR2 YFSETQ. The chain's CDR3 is CASSLETGRYGYTF. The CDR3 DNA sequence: TGCGCCAGCAGCTTGGAGACAGGGAGGTACGGCTACACCTTC.

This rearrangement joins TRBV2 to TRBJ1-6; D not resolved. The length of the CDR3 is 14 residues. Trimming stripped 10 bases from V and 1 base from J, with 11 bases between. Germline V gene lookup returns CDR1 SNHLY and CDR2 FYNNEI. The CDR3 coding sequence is TGTGCCACCAGCGGGGAATCCTATAATTCACCCCTCCACTTT. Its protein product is CATSGESYNSPLHF.

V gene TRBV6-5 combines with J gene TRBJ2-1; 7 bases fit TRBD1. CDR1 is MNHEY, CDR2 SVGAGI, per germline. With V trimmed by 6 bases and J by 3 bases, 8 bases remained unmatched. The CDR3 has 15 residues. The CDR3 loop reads CASRNHRGFYNEQFF. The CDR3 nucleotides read TGTGCCAGCAGGAACCACAGGGGATTCTACAATGAGCAGTTCTTC.

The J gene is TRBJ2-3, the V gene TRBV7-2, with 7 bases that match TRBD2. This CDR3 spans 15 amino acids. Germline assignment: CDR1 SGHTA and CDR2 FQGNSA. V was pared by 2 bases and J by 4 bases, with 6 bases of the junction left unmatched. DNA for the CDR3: TGTGCCAGCAGCTTAATCCAGGGAGGGTCAGATACGCAGTATTTT. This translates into CASSLIQGGSDTQYF. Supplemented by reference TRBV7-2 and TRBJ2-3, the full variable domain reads GAGVSQSPSNKVTEKGKDVELRCDPISGHTALYWYRQSLGQGLEFLIYFQGNSAPDKSGLPSDRFSAERTGGSVSTLTIQRTQQEDSAVYLCASSLIQGGSDTQYFGPGTRLTVL.

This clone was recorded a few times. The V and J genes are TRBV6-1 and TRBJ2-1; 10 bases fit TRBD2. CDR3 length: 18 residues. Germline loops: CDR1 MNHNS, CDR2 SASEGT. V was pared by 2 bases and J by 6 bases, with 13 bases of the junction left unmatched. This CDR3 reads CASSEYWASGRRGNEQFF. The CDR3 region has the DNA TGTGCCAGCAGTGAATATTGGGCTAGCGGGAGAAGGGGCAATGAGCAGTTCTTC.

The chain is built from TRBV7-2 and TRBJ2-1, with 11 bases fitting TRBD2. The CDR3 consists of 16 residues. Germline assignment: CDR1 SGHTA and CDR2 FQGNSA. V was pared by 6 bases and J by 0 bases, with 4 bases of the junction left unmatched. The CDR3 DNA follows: TGTGCCAGCAGACGTAGCGGGAGGGCCTCCTACAATGAGCAGTTCTTC. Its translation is CASRRSGRASYNEQFF.

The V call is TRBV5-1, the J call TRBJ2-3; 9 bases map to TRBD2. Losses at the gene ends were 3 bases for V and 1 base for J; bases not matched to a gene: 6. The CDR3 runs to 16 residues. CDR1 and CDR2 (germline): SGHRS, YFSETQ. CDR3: CASSWRTSDRTDTQYF. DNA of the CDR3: TGCGCCAGCAGCTGGCGGACTAGCGATCGCACAGATACGCAGTATTTT.

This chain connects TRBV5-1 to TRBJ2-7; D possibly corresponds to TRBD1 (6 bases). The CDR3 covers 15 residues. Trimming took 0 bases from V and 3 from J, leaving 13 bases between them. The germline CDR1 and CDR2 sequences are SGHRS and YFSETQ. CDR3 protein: CASSLAPDRIYEQYF. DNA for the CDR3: TGCGCCAGCAGCTTGGCCCCCGACAGGATCTACGAGCAGTACTTC.

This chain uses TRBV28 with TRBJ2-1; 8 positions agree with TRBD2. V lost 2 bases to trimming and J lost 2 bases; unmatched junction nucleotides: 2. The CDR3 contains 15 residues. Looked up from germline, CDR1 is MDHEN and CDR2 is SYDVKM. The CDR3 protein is CASSLRGLAYNEQFF. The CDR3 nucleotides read TGTGCCAGCAGTTTAAGGGGACTAGCCTACAATGAGCAGTTCTTC.

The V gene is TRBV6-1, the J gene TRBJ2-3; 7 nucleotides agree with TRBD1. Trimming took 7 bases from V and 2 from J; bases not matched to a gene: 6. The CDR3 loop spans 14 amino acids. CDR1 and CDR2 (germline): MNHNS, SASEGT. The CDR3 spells CASIGQAYTDTQYF. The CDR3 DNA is TGTGCCAGCATAGGACAGGCGTACACAGATACGCAGTATTTT.

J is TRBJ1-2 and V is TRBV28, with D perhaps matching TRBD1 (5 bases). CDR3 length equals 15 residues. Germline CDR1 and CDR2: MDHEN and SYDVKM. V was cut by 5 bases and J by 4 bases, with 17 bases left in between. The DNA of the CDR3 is TGTGCCAGCAGTATCCCTACAGGTCCAATCTATGGCTACACCTTC. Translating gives CASSIPTGPIYGYTF.

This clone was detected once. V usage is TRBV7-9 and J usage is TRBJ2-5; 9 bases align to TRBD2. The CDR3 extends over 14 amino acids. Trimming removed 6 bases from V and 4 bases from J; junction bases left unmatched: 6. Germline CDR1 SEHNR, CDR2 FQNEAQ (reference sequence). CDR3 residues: CASSAAGGLETQYF. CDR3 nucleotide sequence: TGTGCCAGCAGTGCGGCGGGGGGGTTAGAGACCCAGTACTTC. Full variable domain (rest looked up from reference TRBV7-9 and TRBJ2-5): DTGVSQNPRHKITKRGQNVTFRCDPISEHNRLYWYRQTLGQGPEFLTYFQNEAQLEKSRLLSDRFSAERPKGSFSTLEIQRTEQGDSAMYLCASSAAGGLETQYFGPGTRLLVL.

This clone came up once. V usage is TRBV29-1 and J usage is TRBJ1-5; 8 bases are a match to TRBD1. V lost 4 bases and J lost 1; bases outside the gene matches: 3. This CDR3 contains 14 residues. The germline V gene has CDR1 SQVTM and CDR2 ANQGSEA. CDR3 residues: CSVGTGRSNQPQHF. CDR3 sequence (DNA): TGCAGCGTTGGGACAGGGAGGAGCAATCAGCCCCAGCATTTT.

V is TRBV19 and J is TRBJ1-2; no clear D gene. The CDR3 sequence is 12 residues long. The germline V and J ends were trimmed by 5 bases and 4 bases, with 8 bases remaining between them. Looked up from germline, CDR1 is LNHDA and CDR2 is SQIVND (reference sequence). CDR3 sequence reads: CASSPPSYGYTF. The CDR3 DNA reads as TGTGCCAGTAGTCCTCCCTCCTATGGCTACACCTTC.

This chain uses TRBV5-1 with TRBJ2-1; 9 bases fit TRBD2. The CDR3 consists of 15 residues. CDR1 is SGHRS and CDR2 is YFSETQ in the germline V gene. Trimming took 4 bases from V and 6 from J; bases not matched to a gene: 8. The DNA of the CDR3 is TGCGCCAGCAGCCAGGGACTAGCATGGGTCAATGAGCAGTTCTTC. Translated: CASSQGLAWVNEQFF.

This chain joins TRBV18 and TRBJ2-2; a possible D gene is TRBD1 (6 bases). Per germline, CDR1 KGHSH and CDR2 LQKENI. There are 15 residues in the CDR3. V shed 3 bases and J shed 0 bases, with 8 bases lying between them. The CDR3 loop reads CASSPQGPNTGELFF. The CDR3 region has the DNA TGTGCCAGCTCACCTCAGGGGCCGAACACCGGGGAGCTGTTTTTT.